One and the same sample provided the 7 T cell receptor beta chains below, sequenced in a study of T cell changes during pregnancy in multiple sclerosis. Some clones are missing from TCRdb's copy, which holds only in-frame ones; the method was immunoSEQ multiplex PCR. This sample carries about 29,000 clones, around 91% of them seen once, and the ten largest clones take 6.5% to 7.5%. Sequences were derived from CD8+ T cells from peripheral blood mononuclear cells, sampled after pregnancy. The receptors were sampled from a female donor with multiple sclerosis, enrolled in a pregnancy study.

This CDR3 reads CASSLEVGLGASFYGYTF. CDR3 coding DNA: TGTGCCAGCAGCTTGGAGGTTGGTTTGGGAGCGTCTTTCTATGGCTACACCTTC. The V call is TRBV5-6, the J call TRBJ1-2; D uncertain. The germline V gene has CDR1 SGHDT and CDR2 YYEEEE. The CDR3 extends over 18 amino acids. Trimming pared 0 bases from V and 4 bases from J, leaving 22 bases between. The whole variable domain, filled in from reference TRBV5-6 and TRBJ1-2, reads DAGVTQSPTHLIKTRGQQVTLRCSPKSGHDTVSWYQQALGQGPQFIFQYYEEEERQRGNFPDRFSGHQFPNYSSELNVNALLLGDSALYLCASSLEVGLGASFYGYTFGSGTRLTVV.

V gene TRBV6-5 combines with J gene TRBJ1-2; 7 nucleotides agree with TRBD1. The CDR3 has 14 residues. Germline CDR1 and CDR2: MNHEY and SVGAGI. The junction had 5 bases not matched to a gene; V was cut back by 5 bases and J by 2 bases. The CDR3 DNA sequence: TGTGCCAGCAGTGCCGGACAGGCCAACTATGGCTACACCTTC. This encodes CASSAGQANYGYTF.

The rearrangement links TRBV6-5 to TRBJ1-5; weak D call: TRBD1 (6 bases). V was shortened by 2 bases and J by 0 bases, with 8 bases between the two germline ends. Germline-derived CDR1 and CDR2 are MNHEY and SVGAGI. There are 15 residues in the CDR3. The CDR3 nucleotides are TGTGCCAGCAGTTACAACAGGGATAGCAATCAGCCCCAGCATTTT. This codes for CASSYNRDSNQPQHF.

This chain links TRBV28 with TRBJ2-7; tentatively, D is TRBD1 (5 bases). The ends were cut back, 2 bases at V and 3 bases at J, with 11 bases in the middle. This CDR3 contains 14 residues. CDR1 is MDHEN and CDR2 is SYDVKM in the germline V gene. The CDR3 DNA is TGTGCCAGCAGTTTACAGGGATACGACTACGAGCAGTACTTC. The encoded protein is CASSLQGYDYEQYF. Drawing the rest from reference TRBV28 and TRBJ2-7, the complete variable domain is DVKVTQSSRYLVKRTGEKVFLECVQDMDHENMFWYRQDPGLGLRLIYFSYDVKMKEKGDIPEGYSVSREKKERFSLILESASTNQTSMYLCASSLQGYDYEQYFGPGTRLTVT.

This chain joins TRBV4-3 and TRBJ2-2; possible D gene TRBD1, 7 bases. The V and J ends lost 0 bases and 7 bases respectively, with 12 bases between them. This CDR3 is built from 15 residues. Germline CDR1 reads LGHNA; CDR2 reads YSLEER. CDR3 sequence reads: CASSQDRGVGGELFF. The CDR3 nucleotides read TGCGCCAGCAGCCAAGACAGGGGGGTCGGCGGGGAGCTGTTTTTT.

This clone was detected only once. The CDR3 loop reads CASSIASGSTYEQYF. CDR3 DNA sequence: TGTGCCAGTAGTATAGCGAGCGGGAGTACGTACGAGCAGTACTTC. The chain employs TRBV19 and TRBJ2-7; 8 bases line up with TRBD2. The CDR3 spans 15 residues. From germline, CDR1 is LNHDA and CDR2 SQIVND (reference sequence). Germline trimming cut 1 base from V and 4 bases from J; bases unmatched to any gene: 6.

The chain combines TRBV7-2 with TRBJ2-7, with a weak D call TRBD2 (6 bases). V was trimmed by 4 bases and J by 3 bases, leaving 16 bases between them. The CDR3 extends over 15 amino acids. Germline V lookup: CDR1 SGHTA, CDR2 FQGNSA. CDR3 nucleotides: TGTGCCAGCAGCTCCTCCGGGACTTCCTTCTACGAGCAGTACTTC. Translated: CASSSSGTSFYEQYF.